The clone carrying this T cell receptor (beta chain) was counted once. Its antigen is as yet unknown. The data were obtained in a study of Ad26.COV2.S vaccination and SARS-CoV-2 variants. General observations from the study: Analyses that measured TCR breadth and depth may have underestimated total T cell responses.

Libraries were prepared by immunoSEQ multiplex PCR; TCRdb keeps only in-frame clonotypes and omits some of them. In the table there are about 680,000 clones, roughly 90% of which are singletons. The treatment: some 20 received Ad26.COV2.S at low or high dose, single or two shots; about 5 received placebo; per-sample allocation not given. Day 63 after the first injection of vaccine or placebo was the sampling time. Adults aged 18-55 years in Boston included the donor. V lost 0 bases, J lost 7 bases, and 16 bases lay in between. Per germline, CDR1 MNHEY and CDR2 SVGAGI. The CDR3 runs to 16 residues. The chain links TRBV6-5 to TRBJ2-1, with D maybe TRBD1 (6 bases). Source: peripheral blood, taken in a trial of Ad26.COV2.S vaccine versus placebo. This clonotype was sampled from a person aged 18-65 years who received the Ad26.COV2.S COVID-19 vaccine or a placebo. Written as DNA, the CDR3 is TGTGCCAGCAGTTACTCGTCGGGCAGGGGTGTGAATGAGCAGTTCTTC. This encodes CASSYSSGRGVNEQFF.